Presented here are 6 T cell receptor beta chains from one specimen sequenced in a study of shared T cell receptors in the human thymus. Profiling relied on immunoSEQ multiplex PCR, and the TCRdb table lists in-frame clones only, not all of them. This table has around 340,000 clones, approximately 95% appearing once. Sequencing input: thymocytes. The receptors were sampled from a human donor.

J is TRBJ1-3 and V is TRBV14; D not resolved. The length of the CDR3 is 16 residues. CDR1 and CDR2 (germline): SGHDN, FVKESK. V was shortened by 0 bases and J by 0 bases, with 9 bases between the two germline ends. CDR3 region: CASSQERRTSGNTIYF. DNA of the CDR3: TGTGCCAGCAGCCAAGAACGGCGAACCTCTGGAAACACCATATATTTT.

This chain links TRBV4-3 with TRBJ2-3, with TRBD2 identical over 7 bases. The CDR3 is made up of 18 amino acids. Unmatched junction bases numbered 14, after V lost 2 bases and J lost 3 bases. Germline-derived CDR1 and CDR2 are LGHNA and YSLEER. The CDR3 region is CASSQSKWEGLRTDTQYF. The CDR3, as DNA: TGCGCCAGCAGCCAAAGCAAGTGGGAGGGGTTAAGAACAGATACGCAGTATTTT.

The chain uses TRBV7-3 and TRBJ2-1; 11 bases are shared with TRBD2. Trimming removed 1 base from V and 8 bases from J; junction bases left unmatched: 4. The CDR3 has 15 amino acids. CDR1 and CDR2 from the germline V gene are SGHTA and FQGTGA. CDR3 in amino acids: CASSLRLAGLHEQFF. CDR3 nucleotide sequence: TGTGCCAGCAGCTTAAGACTAGCGGGGCTACATGAGCAGTTCTTC.

The V and J genes are TRBV27 and TRBJ2-5; 10 bases align to TRBD2. This CDR3 region has 17 residues. V was pared by 6 bases and J by 3 bases, with 13 bases of the junction left unmatched. Germline CDR1 MNHEY, CDR2 SMNVEV (reference sequence). The CDR3 loop reads CASSQLGASGSEETQYF. The CDR3 DNA is TGTGCCAGCAGCCAGCTGGGGGCTAGCGGGAGTGAAGAGACCCAGTACTTC.

This clone has just one count. V gene TRBV2 combines with J gene TRBJ1-5; possibly TRBD1 for D (5 bases). CDR3 size: 16 residues. V was shortened by 6 bases and J by 0 bases, with 15 bases between the two germline ends. CDR1 and CDR2 (germline): SNHLY, FYNNEI. The CDR3 nucleotides read TGTGCCAGCAGATCCAGGACCCAGGGTAGCAATCAGCCCCAGCATTTT. It translates to CASRSRTQGSNQPQHF.

This chain connects TRBV7-2 to TRBJ2-5, with TRBD1 as a possible D gene (5 bases). CDR3 length: 13 amino acids. Looked up from germline, CDR1 is SGHTA and CDR2 is FQGNSA. Trimming took 5 bases from V and 2 from J, leaving 9 bases between them. This CDR3 reads CASSMGLQETQYF. The CDR3 DNA follows: TGTGCCAGCAGCATGGGGCTGCAAGAGACCCAGTACTTC.